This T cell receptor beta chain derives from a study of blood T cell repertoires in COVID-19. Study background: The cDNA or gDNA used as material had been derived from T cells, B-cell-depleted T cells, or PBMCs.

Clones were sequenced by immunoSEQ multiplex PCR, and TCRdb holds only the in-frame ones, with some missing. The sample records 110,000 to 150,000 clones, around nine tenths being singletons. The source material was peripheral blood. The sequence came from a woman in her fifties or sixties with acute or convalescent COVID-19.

The CDR3 protein is CASNPSGGEYEQYF. The CDR3 nucleotides read TGTGCCAGCAACCCTAGCGGGGGAGAATACGAGCAGTACTTC. The V gene is TRBV9, the J gene TRBJ2-7, with 10 bases identical to TRBD2. This CDR3 spans 14 amino acids. After removal of 6 bases from V and 4 bases from J, the junction contained 7 bases not matched to a gene. The germline V gene encodes CDR1 SGDLS and CDR2 YYNGEE.